A single sample gave rise to the 24 T cell receptor beta chains below, sequenced in a study of T-cell reconstitution after alpha-beta-depleted transplantation in children. Preparing the TCRbeta library involved the use of unique molecular identifiers. In TCRdb, the PCR reads were re-called with MiXCR into one record per CDR3 protein. The sample yields approximately 400,000 distinct CDR3 sequences, about a tenth seen once. Sample: PBMCs from the stem cell graft donor, taken from the stem cell graft. The receptors originated from a human donor who donated a stem cell graft to a child with acute myeloid leukemia.

This clonotype was seen a handful of times. The rearrangement joins TRBV20-1 to TRBJ2-2; 9 nucleotides match TRBD2. V lost 3 bases, J lost 5 bases, and 10 bases stayed unmatched. The CDR3 runs 16 residues. The germline gives CDR1 DFQATT, CDR2 SNEGSKA (reference sequence). As DNA, the CDR3 is TGCAGTGCTAGTCCTAGCGGGGCCCATCTAACCGGGGAGCTGTTTTTT. Residues: CSASPSGAHLTGELFF.

The table lists this clonotype with a few counts. The DNA is omitted, as the CDR3 cannot be located on it reliably, and the CDR3 follows TCRdb's listing. The rearrangement links TRBV30 to TRBJ2-1; the table's D call, TRBD1, has no DNA check behind it. The CDR3 is made up of 10 amino acids, end residues included. Per germline, CDR1 GTSNPN and CDR2 SVGIG (reference sequence). The CDR3 spells CAWAQGAWFF.

This clonotype showed up just a few times. The chain couples TRBV4-1 to TRBJ2-3, with D maybe TRBD1 (6 bases). CDR1 is MGHRA and CDR2 is YSYEKL in the germline V gene. The CDR3 has 15 amino acids. Trimming left V 5 bases short and J 1 base short, with 13 bases between. CDR3 DNA: TGCGCCAGCAGCAGGGACGAGGGGGGCACAGATACGCAGTATTTT. It yields the protein CASSRDEGGTDTQYF.

This clonotype has a count of ten or more. This chain joins TRBV15 and TRBJ1-5, with D unclear. CDR3 size: 15 residues. V lost 0 bases and J 5 bases, leaving 11 bases between the germline ends. Germline V gene data show CDR1 as LNHNV and CDR2 as YYDKDF (reference sequence). This CDR3 reads CATSREGITYQPQHF. In nucleotides, the CDR3 is TGTGCCACCAGCAGAGAAGGGATTACCTATCAGCCCCAGCATTTT.

This clonotype has a handful of counts. J is TRBJ2-1 and V is TRBV20-1, with D hard to call. The V gene's germline CDR1 is DFQATT and CDR2 SNEGSKA (reference sequence). This CDR3 has 14 amino acids. V was clipped by 6 bases and J by 3 bases, with 15 bases between them. The CDR3 protein is CSAPFGAGYNEQFF. DNA of the CDR3: TGCAGTGCCCCCTTCGGAGCCGGCTACAATGAGCAGTTCTTC.

This clonotype was observed a few times. This chain uses TRBV5-1 with TRBJ2-5; D is unclear. The germline V gene encodes CDR1 SGHRS and CDR2 YFSETQ. CDR3 length equals 14 residues. V lost 2 bases and J lost 5, with 13 bases in between. The CDR3 DNA reads as TGCGCCAGCAGCTTTTGGACCCCTGTCGAGACCCAGTACTTC. It is translated as CASSFWTPVETQYF.

This clonotype was observed at least ten times. This rearrangement joins TRBV11-2 to TRBJ2-2, with D perhaps matching TRBD1 or TRBD2 (6 bases each). Germline lookup yields CDR1 SGHAT and CDR2 FQNNGV. This CDR3 comprises 15 residues. V lost 2 bases, J lost 2 bases, and 9 bases lay in between. CDR3 sequence (DNA): TGTGCCAGCAGCTTATACGGGGGCAACACCGGGGAGCTGTTTTTT. Amino acids: CASSLYGGNTGELFF.

For this clonotype: Germline is not matched at one junction end, which may reflect a read error. This sequence joins TRBV5-1 and TRBJ2-3; 9 bases map to TRBD2. The CDR3 extends over 16 amino acids. The V gene's germline CDR1 is SGHRS and CDR2 YFSETQ. In DNA form, the CDR3 reads TGCGTCAGCAGCCCTGGGTCGGTAGCGGGAGTAGATACGCAGTATTTT. Its protein product is CVSSPGSVAGVDTQYF.

For the CDR3, the DNA is TGCAGCGTTGACCCAGCGGGGCAAGATACGCAGTATTTT. The encoded protein is CSVDPAGQDTQYF. The V and J genes are TRBV29-1 and TRBJ2-3; 7 bases align to TRBD2. The trim removed 3 bases at V and 5 bases at J, leaving 5 bases unmatched. Germline CDR1 is SQVTM and CDR2 is ANQGSEA. The length of the CDR3 is 13 residues.

This clonotype appeared a few times. V gene TRBV25-1 combines with J gene TRBJ2-1; D is undetermined. CDR1 is MGHDK and CDR2 is SYGVNS in the germline V gene. V was cut by 4 bases and J by 7 bases, with 14 bases left in between. The CDR3 totals 14 residues. The CDR3 is CASSVQVEKNEQFF. The DNA of the CDR3 is TGTGCCAGCAGTGTGCAGGTCGAAAAGAATGAGCAGTTCTTC.

This clonotype has just a few counts. This rearrangement joins TRBV6-5 to TRBJ2-5; TRBD1 might be the D (5 bases). The germline CDR1 and CDR2 sequences are MNHEY and SVGAGI. The CDR3 has 14 residues. V lost 4 bases to trimming and J lost 5 bases, with 14 bases between them. CDR3 nucleotide sequence: TGTGCCAGCAGTTTTTGGGGCCGGTCGGAGACCCAGTACTTC. Amino acids: CASSFWGRSETQYF.

The chain joins TRBV6-5 to TRBJ2-5; 8 bases fit TRBD2. J was trimmed by 3 bases and V by 1 base; bases with no gene match: 4. Germline values: CDR1 MNHEY, CDR2 SVGAGI. The CDR3 has 15 residues. The CDR3 reads CASSYFGGVEETQYF. As DNA, the CDR3 is TGTGCCAGCAGTTACTTCGGGGGGGTAGAAGAGACCCAGTACTTC.

This clonotype turned up a few times. The chain carries TRBV11-2 and TRBJ2-2; D gene uncertain. Trimming cost V 1 base and J 10 bases, with 22 bases left between them. The CDR3 is made up of 17 amino acids. Looked up from germline, CDR1 is SGHAT and CDR2 is FQNNGV. This CDR3 is CASSLGLIDTFDEELFF. Here the CDR3 DNA reads TGTGCCAGCAGCTTAGGCCTTATTGACACCTTCGACGAGGAGCTGTTTTTT.

This clonotype was recorded a few times. V and J are TRBV5-1 and TRBJ2-5, with D perhaps matching TRBD1 (6 bases). Germline V lookup: CDR1 SGHRS, CDR2 YFSETQ. The CDR3 length is 16 residues. V was trimmed by 4 bases and J by 2 bases, leaving 18 bases between them. The CDR3 DNA reads as TGCGCCAGCAGCCCCCGGGGCAGGGGATTGCAAGAGACCCAGTACTTC. Amino acid sequence: CASSPRGRGLQETQYF.

J is TRBJ2-1 and V is TRBV29-1; D is ambiguous. Trimming left V 5 bases short and J 5 bases short, with 10 bases between. The CDR3 extends over 12 amino acids. The germline CDR1 and CDR2 sequences are SQVTM and ANQGSEA. The CDR3 nucleotides read TGCAGCGTTAAATCGGAGAACAATGAGCAGTTCTTC. Translated, it gives CSVKSENNEQFF.

This clonotype was seen only a few times. The gene calls are TRBV21-1 and TRBJ2-7; the table's D call, TRBD1, has no DNA check behind it. TRBV21-1 is a known pseudogene. CDR3 length: 18 residues. The CDR3 DNA is TGTGCCAGCAGCCTGCACCCGAAATCCGGGACCCAAGACTACGAGCAGTACGTC. Translating it yields CASSLHPKSGTQDYEQYV.

This clonotype appeared a few times. The chain recombines TRBV5-1 with TRBJ2-5; 8 positions agree with TRBD2. This CDR3 has 15 amino acids. The ends lost 2 bases at V and 1 base at J; junction bases unmatched: 4. Per germline, CDR1 SGHRS and CDR2 YFSETQ. The CDR3 DNA reads TGCGCCAGCAGCTTCTCCGGGACTAGCCAAGAGACCCAGTACTTC. It codes for CASSFSGTSQETQYF.

Only a few counts were recorded for this clonotype. V and J are TRBV3-1 and TRBJ2-2, with D hard to call. Per the germline V gene, CDR1 is LGHDT and CDR2 is YNNKEL (reference sequence). The ends were cut back, 3 bases at V and 1 base at J, with 9 bases in the middle. The CDR3 has 15 amino acids. The CDR3 DNA reads TGTGCCAGCAGCCAGTCTGACGGGAACACCGGGGAGCTGTTTTTT. Translated, it gives CASSQSDGNTGELFF.

This clonotype was seen at least ten times. The chain uses TRBV5-1 and TRBJ1-1, with a tentative D call TRBD1 (6 bases). Trimming took 0 bases from V and 2 from J, leaving 14 bases between them. Germline CDR1 is SGHRS and CDR2 is YFSETQ. The CDR3 length is 16 residues. CDR3 nucleotide sequence: TGCGCCAGCAGCTTGGCCTCGGGGGCACTAAACACTGAAGCTTTCTTT. It is translated as CASSLASGALNTEAFF.

There are a few counts of this clonotype. The CDR3 region is CSARVVGKDLRAGYTF. The CDR3 DNA reads as TGCAGTGCTAGAGTAGTGGGTAAAGACCTACGGGCGGGCTACACCTTC. V usage is TRBV20-1 and J usage is TRBJ1-2, with D unclear. The CDR3 has 16 residues. The V gene lost 1 base and the J gene lost 8 bases, with 23 bases spanning the gap. The germline V gene has CDR1 DFQATT and CDR2 SNEGSKA (reference sequence).

The V gene is TRBV4-2, the J gene TRBJ2-3, with 8 bases fitting TRBD2. The CDR3 has 17 amino acids. The V segment lost 3 bases and the J segment 3 bases; nucleotides outside the gene matches: 11. Germline values: CDR1 LGHNA, CDR2 YNFKEQ. The CDR3 spells CASSQGAGDLLTDTQYF. DNA of the CDR3: TGTGCCAGCAGCCAGGGAGCGGGAGATCTCTTGACAGATACGCAGTATTTT.

This chain uses TRBV10-3 with TRBJ2-2; D is possibly TRBD2 (5 bases). Trimming left V 6 bases short and J 3 bases short, with 14 bases between. CDR3 size: 15 residues. Germline lookup yields CDR1 ENHRY and CDR2 SYGVKD. In DNA form, the CDR3 reads TGTGCCATCAGACGTCGGGGTGCGGACACCGGGGAGCTGTTTTTT. Translating gives CAIRRRGADTGELFF.

This clonotype was counted many times. This chain joins TRBV18 and TRBJ2-7; D is tentatively TRBD1 or TRBD2 (5 bases each). Germline V gene data show CDR1 as KGHSH and CDR2 as LQKENI. Deletions cut 2 bases from V and 11 bases from J, with 13 bases between. There are 12 residues in the CDR3. Here the CDR3 DNA reads TGTGCCAGCTCACCAGGGACCGAAAGAGAGTACTTC. Protein product: CASSPGTEREYF.

At least ten counts were recorded for this clonotype. The gene calls are TRBV11-2 and TRBJ2-5, with D possibly matching TRBD1 (5 bases). The V gene lost 1 base and the J gene lost 4 bases, with 13 bases spanning the gap. Per the germline V gene, CDR1 is SGHAT and CDR2 is FQNNGV. CDR3 length equals 15 residues. In nucleotides, the CDR3 is TGTGCCAGCAGCTTAGGGGGCCACCTCGGAGAGACCCAGTACTTC. Its protein is CASSLGGHLGETQYF.